The 12 T cell receptor beta chains given below trace back to one sample, sequenced in a study of OX40 agonist ivuxolimab in advanced cancers. TCRdb's table, derived via immunoSEQ multiplex PCR, lists solely in-frame clones and lacks some. The sample carries 60,000 to 85,000 clones, approximately 87% recorded once. The sample here was CD4+ or CD8+ T cells sorted from blood, taken in a trial of the OX40 agonist ivuxolimab. All receptors come from an adult with an advanced solid tumor such as melanoma, head and neck, liver or kidney cancer.

The rearrangement uses TRBV6-5 and TRBJ1-1; D is possibly TRBD1 (5 bases). This CDR3 has 13 amino acids. CDR1 MNHEY and CDR2 SVGAGI come from the germline V gene. The germline V and J ends were trimmed by 4 bases and 7 bases, with 13 bases remaining between them. CDR3 DNA: TGTGCCAGCAGTTCGGGGGTATTTGGTGAAGCTTTCTTT. Translating gives CASSSGVFGEAFF.

The chain has TRBV5-1 and TRBJ1-1; D gene unclear. CDR3 length: 13 residues. Trimming removed 0 bases at V and 5 bases at J, with 8 bases between. CDR1 and CDR2 (germline): SGHRS, YFSETQ. The CDR3 protein is CASSLVTSTEAFF. For the CDR3, the DNA is TGCGCCAGCAGCTTGGTGACGAGTACTGAAGCTTTCTTT. The full variable domain, completed using reference TRBV5-1 and TRBJ1-1, is KAGVTQTPRYLIKTRGQQVTLSCSPISGHRSVSWYQQTPGQGLQFLFEYFSETQRNKGNFPGRFSGRQFSNSRSEMNVSTLELGDSALYLCASSLVTSTEAFFGQGTRLTVV.

The CDR3 nucleotides read TGTGCCAGCAGCTTAGTTTTAAAGCGGACTGCACATACGCAGTATTTT. Amino acid sequence: CASSLVLKRTAHTQYF. The chain recombines TRBV7-9 with TRBJ2-3; tentative D call: TRBD2 (5 bases). The germline V gene encodes CDR1 SEHNR and CDR2 FQNEAQ (reference sequence). There are 16 residues in the CDR3. V gave up 1 base and J gave up 7 bases, with 18 bases separating them. Drawing the rest from reference TRBV7-9 and TRBJ2-3, the complete variable domain is DTGVSQNPRHKITKRGQNVTFRCDPISEHNRLYWYRQTLGQGPEFLTYFQNEAQLEKSRLLSDRFSAERPKGSFSTLEIQRTEQGDSAMYLCASSLVLKRTAHTQYFGPGTRLTVL.

The chain combines TRBV27 with TRBJ1-6; 9 nucleotides match TRBD1. The CDR3 has 16 amino acids. V shed 0 bases and J 10 bases; nucleotides not matched to a gene: 7. Looked up from germline, CDR1 is MNHEY and CDR2 is SMNVEV (reference sequence). In DNA, the CDR3 is TGTGCCAGCAGTTTATCTACAGGGGGCGCTTTCTCACCCCTCCACTTT. Its translation is CASSLSTGGAFSPLHF.

V gene TRBV4-2 combines with J gene TRBJ1-5; tentative D call: TRBD1 (5 bases). Trimming shortened V by 4 bases and J by 2 bases, and 15 bases separated the two germline ends. Germline assignment: CDR1 LGHNA and CDR2 YNFKEQ. This CDR3 is 16 amino acids long. The CDR3 loop reads CASSPAGGAGNQPQHF. CDR3 in DNA: TGTGCCAGCAGCCCGGCTGGGGGTGCCGGCAATCAGCCCCAGCATTTT.

The chain combines TRBV4-1 with TRBJ1-2; no definite D call. With 0 bases removed from V and 8 bases from J, the gap between germline ends came to 13 bases. The CDR3 is 14 residues long. Germline CDR1 and CDR2: MGHRA and YSYEKL. CDR3 amino acids: CASSQEGSVDGYTF. The CDR3 bases are TGCGCCAGCAGCCAAGAAGGGTCGGTTGACGGCTACACCTTC.

CDR3 DNA: TGTGCCAGCTCACTGGGACTCTCTGGCGTAAACACTGAAGCTTTCTTT. Its protein product is CASSLGLSGVNTEAFF. The V and J genes are TRBV18 and TRBJ1-1, with D possibly being TRBD1 (5 bases). Germline V gives CDR1 KGHSH, CDR2 LQKENI. V lost 4 bases, J lost 2 bases, and 17 bases lay in between. The CDR3 loop spans 16 amino acids.

The sample holds one count of this clone. This chain joins TRBV5-1 and TRBJ2-1; D is undetermined. CDR3 length: 14 residues. The V end lost 0 bases, the J end lost 7 bases, and 11 bases lay between the germline ends. Looked up from germline, CDR1 is SGHRS and CDR2 is YFSETQ. This CDR3 is CASSLETVQNEQFF. For the CDR3, the DNA is TGCGCCAGCAGCTTGGAAACGGTACAAAATGAGCAGTTCTTC. Complete variable domain (other parts from reference TRBV5-1 and TRBJ2-1): KAGVTQTPRYLIKTRGQQVTLSCSPISGHRSVSWYQQTPGQGLQFLFEYFSETQRNKGNFPGRFSGRQFSNSRSEMNVSTLELGDSALYLCASSLETVQNEQFFGPGTRLTVL.

This chain joins TRBV28 and TRBJ2-5, with 8 nucleotides matching TRBD1. Germline lookup yields CDR1 MDHEN and CDR2 SYDVKM. CDR3 size: 16 residues. V lost 5 bases, J lost 3 bases, and 11 bases stayed unmatched. CDR3 nucleotides: TGTGCCAGCAGTCCCTTTACAGGGGGAATTGAAGAGACCCAGTACTTC. Translation gives CASSPFTGGIEETQYF.

This clone was picked up a small number of times. J is TRBJ1-4 and V is TRBV5-1; D remains unclear. Germline CDR1 reads SGHRS; CDR2 reads YFSETQ. V lost 0 bases and J 7 bases, leaving 10 bases between the germline ends. The CDR3 runs 14 residues. The CDR3 loop reads CASSLASEGEKLFF. DNA for the CDR3: TGCGCCAGCAGCTTGGCCAGCGAGGGTGAAAAACTGTTTTTT.

As for this clone: Sequence at one end of the junction differs from germline and may be a read error. V and J are TRBV5-4 and TRBJ2-7; 8 nucleotides match TRBD1. The CDR3 sequence is 12 residues long. Germline-derived CDR1 and CDR2 are SGHNT and YYREEE (reference sequence). The CDR3: CASSLGGQGPNF. The CDR3 nucleotides read TGTGCCAGCAGCTTGGGAGGACAGGGACCGAACTTC.

The chain joins TRBV7-2 to TRBJ2-5; D is uncertain. The DNA end lines up better with TRBJ2-7; the J call may be wrong. The CDR3 spans 17 residues. The germline CDR1 and CDR2 sequences are SGHTA and FQGNSA. This CDR3 reads CASSLVLSLDGNYEQYF. Written as DNA, the CDR3 is TGTGCCAGCAGCTTAGTCCTCAGCTTGGACGGTAATTACGAGCAGTACTTC.